This T cell receptor beta chain stems from a study of blood T cell repertoires in COVID-19. Whole-study context: Whether acute or convalescent, the COVID-19 samples came from the United States, Italy and Spain. In each case, the material was cDNA or gDNA derived from T cells, B-cell-depleted T cells, or PBMCs.

This clone was counted between two and nine times. After removal of 5 bases from V and 5 bases from J, the junction contained 9 bases not matched to a gene. CDR1 and CDR2 (germline): SEHNR, FQNEAQ (reference sequence). The CDR3 loop spans 14 amino acids. TCRdb's table, derived via immunoSEQ multiplex PCR, lists solely in-frame clones and lacks some. The sample yields under 200,000 clones, more than 70% seen once. Participant ages covered roughly 18 to 89 years across some 25 US areas. Categorization into cohorts depended on clinical history that participants reported. Sequenced sample: PBMCs or T cells enriched from blood (not recorded which). This chain uses TRBV7-9 with TRBJ2-7; 7 bases are a match to TRBD1. This clonotype was obtained from a man aged 35 to 55 with acute COVID-19. This chain's CDR3 is CASSTGTEVHEQYF. The DNA for the CDR3 is TGTGCCAGCAGCACCGGGACAGAGGTCCACGAGCAGTACTTC.